The clone carrying this T cell receptor (beta chain) was observed many times. The antigen is undetermined. TCRdb called the reads again in MiXCR, with one record for every CDR3 protein. The sample lists about 300,000 distinct CDR3 sequences, around 10% occurring once. This sample was included in a study of T cell repertoires in cytomegalovirus infection. Study details: Public TCR beta signatures marked donors with CMV infection and the matching HLA.

The ends were cut back, 1 base at V and 4 bases at J, with 10 bases in the middle. The CDR3 has 15 residues. The germline gives CDR1 SGHTA, CDR2 FQGNSA. General study results and limits: There were HLA-C-restricted CMV-specific TCR beta clonotypes dominating the ex vivo response. Cumulative public TCR beta family frequency identified carriers of CMV plus the relevant HLA.

The source is a human donor in good health (CMV status not recorded). Some clones in this sample may be carry-over from other donors' samples. The V call is TRBV7-2, the J call TRBJ2-2, with a weak D call TRBD1 (5 bases). The specimen sequenced was PBMCs. The CDR3 is CASSLGAGFTGELFF. CDR3 coding DNA: TGTGCCAGCAGCTTAGGAGCAGGGTTCACCGGGGAGCTGTTTTTT.